This is a list of T cell receptor beta chains from one sample in a study of siplizumab effects on memory and regulatory T cells. TCRdb keeps only in-frame clones here, not all; method: immunoSEQ multiplex PCR. The sample lists around 97,000 clones; about 94% were seen once. Sequences were obtained from non-Treg CD4+ T cells sorted from blood. The receptors derive from a human donor in good health. Both conserved end residues are part of each CDR3. Each record gives: CDR3 DNA, CDR3 protein, D gene, V gene, clone size, J gene. The D gene is left open where the match is weak. Expanded clones are given a class, and other clones once, few, many or no size at all.

DNA: TGCAGTGCTACTACGATTTCCGAGCAGTACTTC
CDR3: CSATTISEQYF
D: -
V: TRBV20-1
size: -
J: TRBJ2-7

DNA: TGTGCCAGCGGGGGGACAGGGATCTCAAGGCTGAACACTGAAGCTTTCTTT
CDR3: CASGGTGISRLNTEAFF
D: TRBD1
V: TRBV2
size: -
J: TRBJ1-1

DNA: TGTGCCAGCAGTGAGATAAGGGGGGCGGGAGGACGCTACACCTTC
CDR3: CASSEIRGAGGRYTF
D: -
V: TRBV25-1
size: -
J: TRBJ1-2

DNA: TGCAGCGTGAAACAGGGGTTGAACACTGAAGCTTTCTTT
CDR3: CSVKQGLNTEAFF
D: TRBD1
V: TRBV29-1
size: -
J: TRBJ1-1

DNA: TGCGCCAGCAGCGAGCCAGGAACTAGCGGGTTCTCGTCCTACGAGCAGTACTTC
CDR3: CASSEPGTSGFSSYEQYF
D: TRBD2
V: TRBV4-1
size: few
J: TRBJ2-7

DNA: TGTGCCAGCAGTGAAGATGCTAGCTCCTACAATGAGCAGTTCTTC
CDR3: CASSEDASSYNEQFF
D: -
V: TRBV6-1
size: -
J: TRBJ2-1

DNA: TGCGCCAGCAGTCTGGGGGGGATCTCAAATCAGCCCCAGCATTTT
CDR3: CASSLGGISNQPQHF
D: -
V: TRBV5-1
size: -
J: TRBJ1-5

DNA: TGTGCCAGTAAGGATCGGACTAGCGGGAGGATAGGAACCGGGGAGCTGTTTTTT
CDR3: CASKDRTSGRIGTGELFF
D: TRBD2
V: TRBV19
size: -
J: TRBJ2-2

DNA: TGTGCCAGCAGTGAGGCGCGCAGCACAGATACGCAGTATTTT
CDR3: CASSEARSTDTQYF
D: -
V: TRBV2
size: -
J: TRBJ2-3

DNA: TGTGCCATACGGTCGGGACAGGGCCGTTACGAGCAGTACTTC
CDR3: CAIRSGQGRYEQYF
D: TRBD1
V: TRBV28
size: once
J: TRBJ2-7

DNA: TGTGCCAGCAGTGAATTCCCCTCAGGGATCGGAACGAACGAGCAGTACTTC
CDR3: CASSEFPSGIGTNEQYF
D: -
V: TRBV2
size: -
J: TRBJ2-7

DNA: TGCGCCAGCAGCCGGGCGGCGCGTAGCACAGATACGCAGTATTTT
CDR3: CASSRAARSTDTQYF
D: -
V: TRBV5-1
size: -
J: TRBJ2-3

DNA: TGTGCCAGCAGTGAAGGGAGGGGCGACATATACGAGCAGTACTTC
CDR3: CASSEGRGDIYEQYF
D: -
V: TRBV6-1
size: -
J: TRBJ2-7

DNA: TGTGCCAGCAGTATTACCGGGACTAGCGGATTTTACGAGCAGTACTTC
CDR3: CASSITGTSGFYEQYF
D: TRBD2
V: TRBV27
size: -
J: TRBJ2-7

DNA: TGTGCCAGCAGTCCGACCTACACAGATACGCAGTATTTT
CDR3: CASSPTYTDTQYF
D: -
V: TRBV6-4
size: -
J: TRBJ2-3

DNA: TGTGCCACCAGCAGAGCACGCAGAATGAACACTGAAGCTTTCTTT
CDR3: CATSRARRMNTEAFF
D: -
V: TRBV15
size: -
J: TRBJ1-1

DNA: TGCAGCGTTGAAGGGGCCATTAACACTGAAGCTTTCTTT
CDR3: CSVEGAINTEAFF
D: -
V: TRBV29-1
size: -
J: TRBJ1-1

DNA: TGTGCCAGCAGTTTCTCCTCCTCTGGGGCCAACGTCCTGACTTTC
CDR3: CASSFSSSGANVLTF
D: -
V: TRBV27
size: -
J: TRBJ2-6

DNA: TGTGCCAGCAGTTACCGGCCGGGAAATAATTCACCCCTCCACTTT
CDR3: CASSYRPGNNSPLHF
D: -
V: TRBV6-6
size: -
J: TRBJ1-6

DNA: TGTGCCAGCACGACCTACAATGAGCAGTTCTTC
CDR3: CASTTYNEQFF
D: -
V: TRBV2
size: once
J: TRBJ2-1

DNA: TGTGCCAGCAGCTTAGAACGCTATGGCTACACCTTC
CDR3: CASSLERYGYTF
D: -
V: TRBV7-8
size: few
J: TRBJ1-2

DNA: TGTGCCAGCAGGGATGGACCGGGACAGGGTTTGAGCGAGCAGTACTTC
CDR3: CASRDGPGQGLSEQYF
D: TRBD1
V: TRBV2
size: -
J: TRBJ2-7

DNA: TGCGCCAGCAGCCCCGAAACCTTTAGCACAGATACGCAGTATTTT
CDR3: CASSPETFSTDTQYF
D: -
V: TRBV5-1
size: -
J: TRBJ2-3

DNA: TGTGCCAGCAGCGTAGATGGGCGGAGCGGGATCACAGATACGCAGTATTTT
CDR3: CASSVDGRSGITDTQYF
D: TRBD2
V: TRBV9
size: -
J: TRBJ2-3

DNA: TGTGCCAGCAGCGAGGGACAGCCTCTAGCCAAAAACATTCAGTACTTC
CDR3: CASSEGQPLAKNIQYF
D: TRBD1
V: TRBV28
size: once
J: TRBJ2-4

DNA: TGTGCCAGCAGTGATACTAGCGGCCCCTACGGTGAGCAGTTCTTC
CDR3: CASSDTSGPYGEQFF
D: TRBD2
V: TRBV2
size: -
J: TRBJ2-1

DNA: TGTGCCAGCAGTGTACAAGAGGGAGTCACTGAAGCTTTCTTT
CDR3: CASSVQEGVTEAFF
D: -
V: TRBV2
size: -
J: TRBJ1-1

DNA: TGTGCCAGTGGGACTCTTCCAAACGAGCAGTACTTC
CDR3: CASGTLPNEQYF
D: -
V: TRBV7-9
size: -
J: TRBJ2-7

DNA: TGTGCCATCAAATTTGCTGGGGAATTCGGCACAGATACGCAGTATTTT
CDR3: CAIKFAGEFGTDTQYF
D: -
V: TRBV10-3
size: -
J: TRBJ2-3

DNA: TGTGCCAGCAGCGTAACAACAGGGGTCGCCACTGAAGCTTTCTTT
CDR3: CASSVTTGVATEAFF
D: TRBD1
V: TRBV9
size: -
J: TRBJ1-1

DNA: TGTGCCAGCAGCTTGGATCTCGGGAGAAGAGATACGCAGTATTTT
CDR3: CASSLDLGRRDTQYF
D: -
V: TRBV11-1
size: -
J: TRBJ2-3

DNA: TGTGCCAGTAGTATAGGGAGGCGGGCCAACGTCCTGACTTTC
CDR3: CASSIGRRANVLTF
D: -
V: TRBV19
size: -
J: TRBJ2-6

DNA: TGCGCCAGCAGCCCCACCGGGACTAGCGAGTACGAGCAGTACTTC
CDR3: CASSPTGTSEYEQYF
D: TRBD2
V: TRBV5-1
size: -
J: TRBJ2-7

DNA: TGCAGTGCTAGAGAGGGTAAAGCTTTCTTT
CDR3: CSAREGKAFF
D: -
V: TRBV20-1
size: -
J: TRBJ1-1

DNA: TGTGCCAGCAGTTTCAGAACAGCGGATGGCAATGAGCAGTTCTTC
CDR3: CASSFRTADGNEQFF
D: -
V: TRBV27
size: -
J: TRBJ2-1

DNA: TGTGCCAGCAGCTTGGGGACAGGGCGGCAGGGGCAGCCCCAGCATTTT
CDR3: CASSLGTGRQGQPQHF
D: TRBD1
V: TRBV5-6
size: -
J: TRBJ1-5

DNA: TGTGCCAGCAGCGGGGTGGTCAATGAGCAGTTCTTC
CDR3: CASSGVVNEQFF
D: -
V: TRBV14
size: -
J: TRBJ2-1

DNA: TGTGCCAGCAGCTTAGAGGGTTCCTCTTACGAGCAGTACTTC
CDR3: CASSLEGSSYEQYF
D: -
V: TRBV11-3
size: once
J: TRBJ2-7

DNA: TGTGCCAGCAGATCACAGGGGGCCGCCGGGGAGCTGTTTTTT
CDR3: CASRSQGAAGELFF
D: TRBD1
V: TRBV28
size: -
J: TRBJ2-2

DNA: TGTGCCAGCAGCCAATATAGGACGGGGATCTCCTACAATGAGCAGTTCTTC
CDR3: CASSQYRTGISYNEQFF
D: -
V: TRBV14
size: -
J: TRBJ2-1

DNA: TGTGCCATCAGTAGGGGACAGCCAAAATATGAAGCTTTCTTT
CDR3: CAISRGQPKYEAFF
D: TRBD1
V: TRBV10-3
size: -
J: TRBJ1-1

DNA: TGTGCCAGCAGCTTGGGACAGGGTCCCGGGGAGCTGTTTTTT
CDR3: CASSLGQGPGELFF
D: TRBD1
V: TRBV5-5
size: -
J: TRBJ2-2

DNA: TGTGCCAGCAGGCCGACAGGCGTTAGAAACACCATATATTTT
CDR3: CASRPTGVRNTIYF
D: -
V: TRBV27
size: -
J: TRBJ1-3

DNA: TGTGCCAGTAGTTTAATCGTTCGGCTAGAAGACACCGGGGAGCTGTTTTTT
CDR3: CASSLIVRLEDTGELFF
D: -
V: TRBV19
size: -
J: TRBJ2-2

DNA: TGTGCCAGCAGCATTACCGGGACTAGCGGGAGAAAAACTCCCGGGGAGCTGTTTTTT
CDR3: CASSITGTSGRKTPGELFF
D: -
V: TRBV12-1
size: -
J: TRBJ2-2

DNA: TGTGCCAGCAGCGGCGGGACAGGGTACCACGAGCAGTACTTC
CDR3: CASSGGTGYHEQYF
D: TRBD1
V: TRBV5-6
size: once
J: TRBJ2-7

DNA: TGTGCCAGTAGGGCTCGACAGGGGAATGAAAAACTGTTTTTT
CDR3: CASRARQGNEKLFF
D: TRBD1
V: TRBV19
size: once
J: TRBJ1-4

DNA: TGCGCCAGCACCCCATTTGACGGGAACACCGGGGAGCTGTTTTTT
CDR3: CASTPFDGNTGELFF
D: -
V: TRBV5-1
size: -
J: TRBJ2-2

DNA: TGTGCCAGTAGCCCCCCAGGGCCCCGAATTTACTCTGGGGCCAACGTCCTGACTTTC
CDR3: CASSPPGPRIYSGANVLTF
D: -
V: TRBV19
size: -
J: TRBJ2-6

DNA: TGTGCCAGCTCACCACCAAGTAGGGCACAAGAGACCCAGTACTTC
CDR3: CASSPPSRAQETQYF
D: -
V: TRBV18
size: -
J: TRBJ2-5